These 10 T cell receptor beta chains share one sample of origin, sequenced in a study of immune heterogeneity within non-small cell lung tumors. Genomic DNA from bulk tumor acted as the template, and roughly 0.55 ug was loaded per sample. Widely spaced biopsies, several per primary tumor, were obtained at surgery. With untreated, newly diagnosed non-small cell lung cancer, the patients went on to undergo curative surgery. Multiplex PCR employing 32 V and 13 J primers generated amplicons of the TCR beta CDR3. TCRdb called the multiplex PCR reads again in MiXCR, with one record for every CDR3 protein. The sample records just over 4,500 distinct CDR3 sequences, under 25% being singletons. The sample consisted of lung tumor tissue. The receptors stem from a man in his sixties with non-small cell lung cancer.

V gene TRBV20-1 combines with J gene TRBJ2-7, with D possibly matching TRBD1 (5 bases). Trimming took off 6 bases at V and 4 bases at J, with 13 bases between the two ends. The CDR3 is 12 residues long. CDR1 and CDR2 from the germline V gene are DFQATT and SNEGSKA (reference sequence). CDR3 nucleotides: TGCAGTGCATGCAGGGTAATATACGAGCAGTACTTC. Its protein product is CSACRVIYEQYF.

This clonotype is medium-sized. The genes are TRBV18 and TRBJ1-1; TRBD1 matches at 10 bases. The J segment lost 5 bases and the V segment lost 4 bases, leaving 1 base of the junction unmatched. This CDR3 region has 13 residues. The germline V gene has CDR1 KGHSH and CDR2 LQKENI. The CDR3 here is CASSRDRGTEAFF. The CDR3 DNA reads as TGTGCCAGCTCACGGGACAGGGGAACTGAAGCTTTCTTT. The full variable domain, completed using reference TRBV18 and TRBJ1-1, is NAGVMQNPRHLVRRRGQEARLRCSPMKGHSHVYWYRQLPEEGLKFMVYLQKENIIDESGMPKERFSAEFPKEGPSILRIQQVVRGDSAAYFCASSRDRGTEAFFGQGTRLTVV.

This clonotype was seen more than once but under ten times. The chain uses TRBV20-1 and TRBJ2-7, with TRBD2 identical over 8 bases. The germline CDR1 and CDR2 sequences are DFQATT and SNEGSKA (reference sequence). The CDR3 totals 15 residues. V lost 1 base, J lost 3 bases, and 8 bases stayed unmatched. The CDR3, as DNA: TGCAGTGCTAGAGGTCCAGCGGGAGAGTTCTACGAGCAGTACTTC. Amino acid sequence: CSARGPAGEFYEQYF.

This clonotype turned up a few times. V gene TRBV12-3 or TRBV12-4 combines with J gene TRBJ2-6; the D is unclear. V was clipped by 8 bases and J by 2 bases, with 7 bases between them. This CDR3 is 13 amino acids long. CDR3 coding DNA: TGTGCCAGCTATAGGGCTGGGGCCAACGTCCTGACTTTC. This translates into CASYRAGANVLTF.

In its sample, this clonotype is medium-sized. The CDR3: CASGGDTSNTGELFF. The DNA for the CDR3 is TGTGCCAGCGGGGGGGACACCTCGAACACCGGGGAGCTGTTTTTT. The chain links TRBV6-1 to TRBJ2-2; maybe TRBD2 (7 bases). This CDR3 region has 15 residues. Per germline, CDR1 MNHNS and CDR2 SASEGT. The V end lost 8 bases, the J end lost 0 bases, and 13 bases lay between the germline ends.

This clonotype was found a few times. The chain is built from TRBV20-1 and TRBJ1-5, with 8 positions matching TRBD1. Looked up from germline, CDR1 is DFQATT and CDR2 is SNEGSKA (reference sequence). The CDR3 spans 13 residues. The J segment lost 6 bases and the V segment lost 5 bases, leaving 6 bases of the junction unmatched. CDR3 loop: CSAWTGLSQPQHF. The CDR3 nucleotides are TGCAGTGCTTGGACAGGGTTGTCTCAGCCCCAGCATTTT.

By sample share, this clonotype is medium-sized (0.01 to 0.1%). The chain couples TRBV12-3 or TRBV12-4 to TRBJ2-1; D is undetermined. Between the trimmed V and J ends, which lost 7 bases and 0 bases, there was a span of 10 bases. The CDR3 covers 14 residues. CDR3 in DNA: TGTGCCAGCATCTCCCGAAGCTCCTACAATGAGCAGTTCTTC. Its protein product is CASISRSSYNEQFF.

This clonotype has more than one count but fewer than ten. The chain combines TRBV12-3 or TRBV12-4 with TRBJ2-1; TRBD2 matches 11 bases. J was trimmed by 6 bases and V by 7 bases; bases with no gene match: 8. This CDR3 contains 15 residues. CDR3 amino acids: CASTDGTSGFNEQFF. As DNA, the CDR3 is TGTGCCAGCACAGACGGGACTAGCGGTTTCAATGAGCAGTTCTTC.

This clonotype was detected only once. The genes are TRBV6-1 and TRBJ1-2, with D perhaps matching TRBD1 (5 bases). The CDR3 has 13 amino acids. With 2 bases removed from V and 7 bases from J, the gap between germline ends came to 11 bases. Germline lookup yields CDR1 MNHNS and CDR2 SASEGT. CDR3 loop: CASSEMGQGGYTF. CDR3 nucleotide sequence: TGTGCCAGCAGTGAAATGGGGCAGGGTGGCTACACCTTC.

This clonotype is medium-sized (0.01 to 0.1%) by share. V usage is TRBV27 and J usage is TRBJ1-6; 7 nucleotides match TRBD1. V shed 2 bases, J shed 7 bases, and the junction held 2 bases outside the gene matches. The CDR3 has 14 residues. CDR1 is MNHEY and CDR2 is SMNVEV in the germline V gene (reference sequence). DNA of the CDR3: TGTGCCAGCAGTTTAAGGGGGCCGAATTCACCCCTCCACTTT. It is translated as CASSLRGPNSPLHF.